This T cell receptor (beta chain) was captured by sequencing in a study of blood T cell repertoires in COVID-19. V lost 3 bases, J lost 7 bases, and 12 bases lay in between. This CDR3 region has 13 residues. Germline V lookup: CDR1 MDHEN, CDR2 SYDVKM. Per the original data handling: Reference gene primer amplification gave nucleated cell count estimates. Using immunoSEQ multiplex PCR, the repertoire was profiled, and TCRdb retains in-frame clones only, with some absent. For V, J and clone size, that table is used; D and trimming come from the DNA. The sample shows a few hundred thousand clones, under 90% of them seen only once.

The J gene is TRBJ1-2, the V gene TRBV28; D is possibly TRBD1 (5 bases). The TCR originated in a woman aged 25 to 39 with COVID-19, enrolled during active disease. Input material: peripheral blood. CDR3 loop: CASSFLPGGGYTF. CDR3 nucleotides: TGTGCCAGCAGTTTCCTCCCCGGGGGTGGCTACACCTTC.